This TCR beta chain was documented in a study of cytomegalovirus exposure and HLA in healthy donors. PCR was performed using 60 Vbeta and 13 Jbeta primers. TCRdb keeps only in-frame clones here, not all; method: immunoSEQ multiplex PCR. In the table there are 98,000 or so clones, under 80% of which are singletons. Overall study results and limits: Later work associated 16,951 TCR beta sequences with HLA alleles at 0.05 false discovery rate.

Trimming removed 0 bases from V and 1 base from J; junction bases left unmatched: 4. The germline V gene encodes CDR1 SGHRS and CDR2 YFSETQ. The CDR3 loop spans 16 amino acids. Concerning this clone itself: What it binds is unknown.

At sampling all donors were nominally healthy, likely with unrecorded immune exposures. Source material: PBMCs. V usage is TRBV5-1 and J usage is TRBJ2-4; 7 bases line up with TRBD1. This TCR came from a man aged 40-55 years in good health and CMV-seronegative. CDR3 residues: CASSLVEGAAKNIQYF. CDR3 DNA sequence: TGCGCCAGCAGCTTGGTAGAGGGGGCGGCCAAAAACATTCAGTACTTC.